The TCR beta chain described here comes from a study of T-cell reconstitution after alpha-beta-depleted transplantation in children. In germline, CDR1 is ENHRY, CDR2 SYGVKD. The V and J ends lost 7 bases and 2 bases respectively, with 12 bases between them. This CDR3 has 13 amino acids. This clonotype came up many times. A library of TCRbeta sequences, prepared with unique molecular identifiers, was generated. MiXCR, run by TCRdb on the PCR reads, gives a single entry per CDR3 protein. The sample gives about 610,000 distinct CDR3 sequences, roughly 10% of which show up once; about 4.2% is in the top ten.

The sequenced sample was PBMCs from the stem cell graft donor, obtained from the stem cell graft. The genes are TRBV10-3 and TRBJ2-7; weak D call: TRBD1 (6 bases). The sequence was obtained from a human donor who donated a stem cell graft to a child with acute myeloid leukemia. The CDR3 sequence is CAITQGLTYEQYF. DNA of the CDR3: TGTGCCATCACTCAGGGGTTGACCTACGAGCAGTACTTC.